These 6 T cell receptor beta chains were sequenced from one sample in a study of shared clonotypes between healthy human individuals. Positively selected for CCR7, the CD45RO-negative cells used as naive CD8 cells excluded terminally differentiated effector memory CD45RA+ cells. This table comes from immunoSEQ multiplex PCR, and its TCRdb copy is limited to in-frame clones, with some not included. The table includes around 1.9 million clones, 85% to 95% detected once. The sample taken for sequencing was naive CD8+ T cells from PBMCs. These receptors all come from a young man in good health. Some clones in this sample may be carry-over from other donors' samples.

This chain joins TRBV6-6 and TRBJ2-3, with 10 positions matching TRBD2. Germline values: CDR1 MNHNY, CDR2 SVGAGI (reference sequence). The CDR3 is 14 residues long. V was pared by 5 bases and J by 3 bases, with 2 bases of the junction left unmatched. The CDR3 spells CASSKRGGTDTQYF. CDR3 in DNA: TGTGCCAGCAGTAAGCGGGGGGGGACAGATACGCAGTATTTT.

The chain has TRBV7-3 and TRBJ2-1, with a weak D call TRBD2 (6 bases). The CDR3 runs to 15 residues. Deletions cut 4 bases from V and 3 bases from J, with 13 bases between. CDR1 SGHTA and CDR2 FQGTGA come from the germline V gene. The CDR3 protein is CASSSLAAFYNEQFF. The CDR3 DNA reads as TGTGCCAGCAGCTCGTTAGCGGCCTTCTACAATGAGCAGTTCTTC.

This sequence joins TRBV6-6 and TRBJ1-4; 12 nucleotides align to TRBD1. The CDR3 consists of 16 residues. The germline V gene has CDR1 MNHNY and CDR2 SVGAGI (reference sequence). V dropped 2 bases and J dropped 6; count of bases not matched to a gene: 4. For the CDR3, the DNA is TGTGCCAGCAGTTACGGGACAGGGGGCAGTGATGAAAAACTGTTTTTT. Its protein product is CASSYGTGGSDEKLFF.

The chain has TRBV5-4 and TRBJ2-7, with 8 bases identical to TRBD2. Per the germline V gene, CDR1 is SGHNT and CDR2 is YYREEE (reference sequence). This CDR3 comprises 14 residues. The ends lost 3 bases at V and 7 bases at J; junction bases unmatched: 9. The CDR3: CASSSGLAPLEQYF. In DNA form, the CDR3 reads TGTGCCAGCAGCTCCGGACTAGCCCCCTTGGAGCAGTACTTC.

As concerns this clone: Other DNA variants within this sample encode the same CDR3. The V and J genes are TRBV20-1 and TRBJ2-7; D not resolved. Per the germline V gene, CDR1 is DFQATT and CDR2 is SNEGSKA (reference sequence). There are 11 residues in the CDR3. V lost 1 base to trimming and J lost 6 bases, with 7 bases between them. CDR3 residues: CSARGRGEQYF. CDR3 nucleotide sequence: TGCAGTGCTAGAGGGCGCGGCGAGCAGTACTTC.

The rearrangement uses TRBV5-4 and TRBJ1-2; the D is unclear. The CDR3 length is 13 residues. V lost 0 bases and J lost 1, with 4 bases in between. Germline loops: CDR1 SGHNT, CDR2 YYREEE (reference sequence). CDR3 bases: TGTGCCAGCAGCTTGGGCAGTAACTATGGCTACACCTTC. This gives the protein CASSLGSNYGYTF.